This TCR beta chain was recovered during a study of T cells in Graves' hyperthyroidism and ophthalmopathy. The study, taken as a whole, reports: Appearing also in blood were most of the thyroid clonotypes expanded above 0.001.

Amplification targeted TCR beta CDR3 regions from RNA transcripts. In the first-round RT-PCR of the TCR CDR3, the HTBI primer set was used. MiXCR, run by TCRdb on the multiplex PCR reads, gives a single entry per CDR3 protein. The data hold roughly 400,000 distinct CDR3 sequences, with more than 13% observed a single time. Ten or more counts support this clonotype. No antigen is known for it. The length of the CDR3 is 15 residues. CDR1 is SGDLS, CDR2 YYNGEE, per germline. Trimming left V 3 bases short and J 9 bases short, with 19 bases between. What was sequenced was blood. The V call is TRBV9, the J call TRBJ2-1; perhaps TRBD1 as D (5 bases). This receptor was identified in a man over 45 with Graves' ophthalmopathy. The CDR3 bases are TGTGCCAGCAGCGCCACTTCCCCTCAGGGTTTTGAGCAGTTCTTC. Translated, it gives CASSATSPQGFEQFF.